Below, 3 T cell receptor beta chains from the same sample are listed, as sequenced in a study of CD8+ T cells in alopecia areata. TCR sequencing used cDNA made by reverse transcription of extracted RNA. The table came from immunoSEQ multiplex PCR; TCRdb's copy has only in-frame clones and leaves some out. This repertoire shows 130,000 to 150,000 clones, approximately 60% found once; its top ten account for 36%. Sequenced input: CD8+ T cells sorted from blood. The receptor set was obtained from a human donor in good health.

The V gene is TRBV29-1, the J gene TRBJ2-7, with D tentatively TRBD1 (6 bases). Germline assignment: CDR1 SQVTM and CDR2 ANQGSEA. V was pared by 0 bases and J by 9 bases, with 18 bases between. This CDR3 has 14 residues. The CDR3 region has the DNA TGCAGCGTTGAAGATCTAGGCAGGGGCGAGGGGCAGTACTTC. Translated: CSVEDLGRGEGQYF.

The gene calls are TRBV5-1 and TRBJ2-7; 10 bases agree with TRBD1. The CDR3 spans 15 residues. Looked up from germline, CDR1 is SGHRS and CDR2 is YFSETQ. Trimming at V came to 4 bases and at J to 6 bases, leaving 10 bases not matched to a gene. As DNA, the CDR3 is TGCGCCAGCAGCCTACGTCCCGGGACAGGGGTCGAGCAGTACTTC. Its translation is CASSLRPGTGVEQYF. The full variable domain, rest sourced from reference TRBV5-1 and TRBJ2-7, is KAGVTQTPRYLIKTRGQQVTLSCSPISGHRSVSWYQQTPGQGLQFLFEYFSETQRNKGNFPGRFSGRQFSNSRSEMNVSTLELGDSALYLCASSLRPGTGVEQYFGPGTRLTVT.

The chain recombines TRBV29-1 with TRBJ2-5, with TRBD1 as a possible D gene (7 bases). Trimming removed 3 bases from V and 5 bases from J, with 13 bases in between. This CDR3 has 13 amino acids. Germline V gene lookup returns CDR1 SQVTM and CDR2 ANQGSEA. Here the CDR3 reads CSVEEGARETQYF. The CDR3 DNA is TGCAGCGTTGAGGAGGGGGCGAGGGAGACCCAGTACTTC.